A single sample gave rise to the 15 T cell receptor beta chains below, sequenced in a study of shared clonotypes between healthy human individuals. Sequencing used immunoSEQ multiplex PCR; TCRdb keeps in-frame clones, though not all of them. The sample has 2,500,000 or so clones; 85% to 95% are singletons. Sequencing was performed on naive CD4+ T cells from PBMCs. Subset reported: CD45RA+ positively selected. The receptors derive from a man between 18 and 29 years old in good health. Some clones in this sample may be carry-over from other donors' samples.

CDR3 coding DNA: TGTGCCAGCAGCCGTTGGGACAGAGGGAGACAAGAGACCCAGTACTTC. It specifies CASSRWDRGRQETQYF. The genes are TRBV5-5 and TRBJ2-5; 7 bases agree with TRBD1. The trim removed 4 bases at V and 2 bases at J, leaving 11 bases unmatched. CDR3 size: 16 residues. CDR1 SGHKS and CDR2 YYEKEE come from the germline V gene (reference sequence).

The CDR3 DNA follows: TGTGCCAGCAGCTTGGTGACGGTGCGGGCTTCCCGAGCTTTCTTT. Its translation: CASSLVTVRASRAFF. The chain links TRBV5-8 to TRBJ1-1; D gene ambiguous. The germline V gene has CDR1 SGHTS and CDR2 YDEGEE. The germline V and J ends were trimmed by 0 bases and 10 bases, with 19 bases remaining between them. The CDR3 extends over 15 amino acids.

This chain connects TRBV7-8 to TRBJ1-5; TRBD1 aligns across 9 bases. CDR1 is SGHVS, CDR2 FQNEAQ, per germline. V lost 7 bases to trimming and J lost 6 bases; unmatched junction nucleotides: 10. This CDR3 region has 15 residues. The CDR3, as DNA: TGTGCCAGCATGTTGGGGGACAGGGACGGTCAGCCCCAGCATTTT. This translates into CASMLGDRDGQPQHF.

The chain joins TRBV6-6 to TRBJ2-5, with D possibly being TRBD1 (6 bases). The CDR3 has 12 residues. V lost 7 bases and J 5 bases, leaving 11 bases between the germline ends. Germline CDR1 is MNHNY and CDR2 is SVGAGI (reference sequence). CDR3 coding DNA: TGTGCCAGCAAACAGGGCGGGGAGACCCAGTACTTC. It yields the protein CASKQGGETQYF.

This chain joins TRBV7-3 and TRBJ2-1, with TRBD2 identical over 9 bases. CDR3 length: 16 residues. CDR1 and CDR2 (germline): SGHTA, FQGTGA. V lost 5 bases, J lost 4 bases, and 9 bases stayed unmatched. The CDR3 reads CASSPSGRSTYNEQFF. CDR3 bases: TGTGCCAGCAGCCCAAGCGGGAGGTCCACTTACAATGAGCAGTTCTTC.

Concerning this clone: At the DNA level, this CDR3 is encoded by other sequences in the same sample as well. The chain joins TRBV18 to TRBJ2-3; D remains unclear. The CDR3 is 13 residues long. In germline, CDR1 is KGHSH, CDR2 LQKENI. Trimming pared 4 bases from V and 1 base from J, leaving 6 bases between. CDR3 nucleotide sequence: TGTGCCAGCTCACTAGGAGGCACAGATACGCAGTATTTT. Protein sequence: CASSLGGTDTQYF.

The rearrangement uses TRBV28 and TRBJ2-1; the D is unclear. The V end lost 2 bases, the J end lost 8 bases, and 16 bases lay between the germline ends. CDR3 length equals 15 residues. CDR1 and CDR2 from the germline V gene are MDHEN and SYDVKM. CDR3 nucleotide sequence: TGTGCCAGCAGTTTAGGGTTCCTAGTCTCCGATGAGCAGTTCTTC. Amino acid sequence: CASSLGFLVSDEQFF.

V is TRBV6-6 and J is TRBJ1-1; D is ambiguous. CDR1 is MNHNY, CDR2 SVGAGI, per germline (reference sequence). V was shortened by 5 bases and J by 6 bases, with 13 bases between the two germline ends. The CDR3 consists of 13 residues. The CDR3 loop reads CASSEGYKAEAFF. The CDR3 region has the DNA TGTGCCAGCAGTGAGGGTTATAAAGCTGAAGCTTTCTTT.

This chain uses TRBV6-6 with TRBJ2-5; D gene uncertain. CDR3 size: 11 residues. Germline V CDR1 and CDR2: MNHNY, SVGAGI (reference sequence). The V gene lost 6 bases and the J gene lost 5 bases, with 7 bases spanning the gap. The CDR3 region has the DNA TGTGCCAGCAGGATGCAGGAGACCCAGTACTTC. Translated, it gives CASRMQETQYF.

This clone was observed once. The rearrangement joins TRBV11-3 to TRBJ2-2, with D perhaps given as TRBD1 or TRBD2 (5 bases each). The CDR3 has 16 amino acids. V was trimmed by 4 bases and J by 7 bases, leaving 19 bases between them. Germline V CDR1 and CDR2: SGHNT, YENEEA. The CDR3 sequence: CASSSEPRRGHGELFF. The CDR3, as DNA: TGTGCCAGCAGCTCAGAACCTCGCCGGGGCCACGGGGAGCTGTTTTTT.

The chain combines TRBV18 with TRBJ1-1; D gene ambiguous. Trimming shortened V by 3 bases and J by 3 bases, and 17 bases separated the two germline ends. The CDR3 spans 16 residues. The germline V gene encodes CDR1 KGHSH and CDR2 LQKENI. The CDR3 sequence: CASSPTAGRADTEAFF. CDR3 bases: TGTGCCAGCTCACCGACCGCTGGGCGAGCGGACACTGAAGCTTTCTTT. Filled out from reference TRBV18 and TRBJ1-1, the complete variable domain reads NAGVMQNPRHLVRRRGQEARLRCSPMKGHSHVYWYRQLPEEGLKFMVYLQKENIIDESGMPKERFSAEFPKEGPSILRIQQVVRGDSAAYFCASSPTAGRADTEAFFGQGTRLTVV.

This clone was observed once. The chain links TRBV4-2 to TRBJ2-1, with D hard to call. V lost 0 bases, J lost 1 base, and 7 bases lay in between. CDR3 size: 15 residues. The germline CDR1 and CDR2 sequences are LGHNA and YNFKEQ. The chain's CDR3 is CASSQEVGSYNEQFF. The CDR3 DNA sequence: TGTGCCAGCAGCCAAGAGGTCGGATCCTACAATGAGCAGTTCTTC.

The chain uses TRBV5-4 and TRBJ1-2; D gene uncertain. This CDR3 spans 11 amino acids. Germline V gene lookup returns CDR1 SGHNT and CDR2 YYREEE (reference sequence). The V gene lost 0 bases and the J gene lost 14 bases, with 11 bases spanning the gap. The CDR3 is CASSLGVGGTF. The CDR3 DNA follows: TGTGCCAGCAGCTTGGGGGTAGGAGGGACCTTC.

The chain is built from TRBV5-1 and TRBJ2-5; 10 nucleotides align to TRBD2. The CDR3 covers 15 residues. Trimming removed 4 bases from V and 3 bases from J; junction bases left unmatched: 6. Germline V gene sequence: CDR1 SGHRS, CDR2 YFSETQ. The CDR3 sequence is CASSPTSGFEETQYF. The CDR3 DNA reads as TGCGCCAGCAGCCCGACTAGCGGGTTTGAAGAGACCCAGTACTTC.

The gene calls are TRBV2 and TRBJ2-1; possibly TRBD1 or TRBD2 for D (5 bases each). Germline-derived CDR1 and CDR2 are SNHLY and FYNNEI. The length of the CDR3 is 13 residues. Trimming cost V 4 bases and J 5 bases, with 9 bases left between them. The CDR3 DNA reads as TGTGCCAGCAGTGGGGGACCCGACAATGAGCAGTTCTTC. Amino acid sequence: CASSGGPDNEQFF.